One sample yielded the 10 T cell receptor beta chains listed below, sequenced in a study of regulatory T cells in long-lasting Graves disease (dated by TCRdb to about 2021). The receptor library was made with multiplex PCR. The sequencing machine was an Illumina HiSeq 4000. To build TCR beta libraries, CDR3 regions were amplified by Arm-PCR using iRepertoire HTBI primers. TCRdb redid the processing of the public reads, applying fastp at Q25 and MiXCR, and retained in-frame beta chains. All rows with the same CDR3 protein become a single entry with the most common DNA and genes. In this sample the table shows 200,000 to 250,000 distinct CDR3 sequences, approximately 18% of which occur a single time. Approximately 12% of the sample is taken by the ten largest. The time point label corresponds to: newly diagnosed GD, antithyroid drugs for less than 3 months. RNA was extracted from PBMCs in TRIzol for both TCR sequencing and RNA sequencing.

This sample also belongs to another study, concerning T cells in Graves' hyperthyroidism and ophthalmopathy.

The sequencing here drew on peripheral blood mononuclear cells (PBMCs), taken at new diagnosis, from a patient treated with antithyroid drugs. The receptors shown here come from a woman in her thirties with Graves disease. Donor details come from another sample of the same person, matched by shared clones.

This clonotype was found many times. The chain uses TRBV30 and TRBJ1-1, with D perhaps TRBD1 (6 bases). Per germline, CDR1 GTSNPN and CDR2 SVGIG (reference sequence). The germline V and J ends were trimmed by 4 bases and 6 bases, with 9 bases remaining between them. CDR3 length: 11 residues. The CDR3 sequence: CAWNREAEAFF. The CDR3 region has the DNA TGTGCCTGGAACAGGGAGGCTGAAGCTTTCTTT. The complete variable domain, with remaining parts taken from reference TRBV30 and TRBJ1-1, reads SQTIHQWPATLVQPVGSPLSLECTVEGTSNPNLYWYRQAAGRGLQLLFYSVGIGQISSEVPQNLSASRPQDRQFILSSKKLLLSDSGFYLCAWNREAEAFFGQGTRLTVV.

This sequence joins TRBV27 and TRBJ2-4; 10 bases map to TRBD1. Germline V lookup: CDR1 MNHEY, CDR2 SMNVEV (reference sequence). The CDR3 loop spans 14 amino acids. J lost 4 bases, V lost 8 bases, and 5 bases had no gene match. The CDR3 bases are TGTGCCAGCTCTCAGGGACAGGGGAAAAACATTCAGTACTTC. It is translated as CASSQGQGKNIQYF.

This clonotype has at least ten counts. This chain connects TRBV14 to TRBJ1-2; the D gene is possibly TRBD1 (5 bases). Germline CDR1 SGHDN, CDR2 FVKESK. The CDR3 spans 15 residues. V lost 1 base, J lost 4 bases, and 13 bases lay in between. The CDR3 region is CASSQVRQGPYGYTF. The CDR3 DNA reads as TGTGCCAGCAGCCAAGTCAGGCAGGGACCCTATGGCTACACCTTC.

The chain combines TRBV7-8 with TRBJ1-4; D remains ambiguous. V dropped 5 bases and J dropped 3 bases, with 13 bases sitting between them. In germline, CDR1 is SGHVS, CDR2 FQNEAQ. The CDR3 contains 15 residues. The CDR3 spells CASSPTGAANEKLFF. DNA of the CDR3: TGTGCCAGCAGCCCCACGGGTGCCGCTAATGAAAAACTGTTTTTT.

CDR3 nucleotide sequence: TGTGCCAGCAGCCAAGAGGACACGAATTCACCCCTCCACTTT. It is translated as CASSQEDTNSPLHF. The V call is TRBV3-1, the J call TRBJ1-6; tentative D call: TRBD1 (5 bases). The germline CDR1 and CDR2 sequences are LGHDT and YNNKEL (reference sequence). This CDR3 comprises 14 residues. The V end was cut by 0 bases, the J end by 7 bases, with 7 bases between. Looking up the rest from reference TRBV3-1 and TRBJ1-6 gives the full variable domain: DTAVSQTPKYLVTQMGNDKSIKCEQNLGHDTMYWYKQDSKKFLKIMFSYNNKELIINETVPNRFSPKSPDKAHLNLHINSLELGDSAVYFCASSQEDTNSPLHFGNGTRLTVT.

At least ten counts were recorded for this clonotype. The V and J genes are TRBV12-3 or TRBV12-4 and TRBJ2-1; 11 nucleotides agree with TRBD2. Unmatched junction bases numbered 6, after V lost 7 bases and J lost 4 bases. The CDR3 is made up of 15 amino acids. The CDR3 protein is CASTAGLAEYNEQFF. Here the CDR3 DNA reads TGTGCCAGCACCGCGGGACTAGCGGAATACAATGAGCAGTTCTTC.

Ten or more counts support this clonotype. The chain has TRBV6-1 and TRBJ1-2; the D gene is possibly TRBD1 (5 bases). Deletions cut 6 bases from V and 2 bases from J, with 22 bases between. The CDR3 is 17 amino acids. Germline lookup yields CDR1 MNHNS and CDR2 SASEGT. The CDR3 here is CASSNLAMGRTNYGYTF. For the CDR3, the DNA is TGTGCCAGCAGCAATCTCGCCATGGGACGGACGAACTATGGCTACACCTTC.

About this clonotype itself: This likely reflects a read error, since a far larger clone is one base away. The CDR3 reads CASSKYSPGEQTDTEYF. CDR3 coding DNA: TGTGCCAGCAGCAAATACTCTCCGGGGGAACAGACAGATACGGAGTATTTT. The rearrangement uses TRBV7-9 and TRBJ2-4; tentative D call: TRBD2 (6 bases). Germline V gives CDR1 SEHNR, CDR2 FQNEAQ (reference sequence). The CDR3 has 17 residues.

Many counts were recorded for this clonotype. The V call is TRBV20-1, the J call TRBJ2-6; tentatively, D is TRBD1 (6 bases). The V gene's germline CDR1 is DFQATT and CDR2 SNEGSKA (reference sequence). The ends were cut back, 2 bases at V and 3 bases at J, with 8 bases in the middle. This CDR3 has 14 residues. The CDR3 sequence: CSARQGLGANVLTF. CDR3 DNA sequence: TGCAGTGCTAGACAGGGGCTTGGGGCCAACGTCCTGACTTTC.

This clonotype was found many times. V is TRBV30 and J is TRBJ2-6; 9 nucleotides match TRBD1. The CDR3 consists of 15 residues. The germline V gene has CDR1 GTSNPN and CDR2 SVGIG (reference sequence). The junction had 0 bases not matched to a gene; V was cut back by 3 bases and J by 0 bases. The CDR3 DNA reads as TGTGCCTGGAGGGGACAGGGCTCTGGGGCCAACGTCCTGACTTTC. As protein: CAWRGQGSGANVLTF. The full variable domain, rest sourced from reference TRBV30 and TRBJ2-6, is SQTIHQWPATLVQPVGSPLSLECTVEGTSNPNLYWYRQAAGRGLQLLFYSVGIGQISSEVPQNLSASRPQDRQFILSSKKLLLSDSGFYLCAWRGQGSGANVLTFGAGSRLTVL.